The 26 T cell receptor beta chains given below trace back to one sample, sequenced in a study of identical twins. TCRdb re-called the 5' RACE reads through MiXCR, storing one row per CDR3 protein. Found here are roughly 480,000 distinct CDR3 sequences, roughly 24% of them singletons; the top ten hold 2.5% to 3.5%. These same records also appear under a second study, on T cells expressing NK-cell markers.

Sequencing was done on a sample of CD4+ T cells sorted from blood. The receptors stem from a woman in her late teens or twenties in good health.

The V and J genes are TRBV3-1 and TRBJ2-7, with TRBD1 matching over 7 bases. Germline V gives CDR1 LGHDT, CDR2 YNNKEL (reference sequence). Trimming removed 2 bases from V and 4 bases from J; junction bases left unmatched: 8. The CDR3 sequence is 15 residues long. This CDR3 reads CASSQTLNRGYEQYF. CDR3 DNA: TGTGCCAGCAGCCAAACCCTGAACAGGGGTTACGAGCAGTACTTC.

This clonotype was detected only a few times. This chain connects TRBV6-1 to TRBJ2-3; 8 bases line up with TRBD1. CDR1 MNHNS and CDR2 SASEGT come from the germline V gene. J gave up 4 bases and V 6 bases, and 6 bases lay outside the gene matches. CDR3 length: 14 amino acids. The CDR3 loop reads CASRERTGSDTQYF. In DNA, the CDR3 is TGTGCCAGCAGGGAGCGGACAGGGTCAGATACGCAGTATTTT.

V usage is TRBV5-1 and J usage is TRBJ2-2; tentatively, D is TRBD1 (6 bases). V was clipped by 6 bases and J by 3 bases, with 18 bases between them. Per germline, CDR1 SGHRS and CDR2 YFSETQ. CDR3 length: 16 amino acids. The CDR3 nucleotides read TGCGCCAGCACTCTGAGGGGGATACGGGACACCGGGGAGCTGTTTTTT. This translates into CASTLRGIRDTGELFF.

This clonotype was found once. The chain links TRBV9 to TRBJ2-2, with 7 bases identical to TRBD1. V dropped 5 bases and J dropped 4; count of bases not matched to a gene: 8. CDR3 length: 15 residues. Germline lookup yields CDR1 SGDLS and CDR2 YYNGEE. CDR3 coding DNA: TGTGCCAGCAGGAACCGGGACAGACCCACCGGGGAGCTGTTTTTT. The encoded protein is CASRNRDRPTGELFF.

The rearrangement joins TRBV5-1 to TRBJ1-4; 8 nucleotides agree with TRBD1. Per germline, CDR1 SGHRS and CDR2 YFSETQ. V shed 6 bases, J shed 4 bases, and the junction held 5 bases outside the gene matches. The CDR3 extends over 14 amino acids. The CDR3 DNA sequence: TGCGCCAGCACGCTCGACAGGGGTAATGAAAAACTGTTTTTT. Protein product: CASTLDRGNEKLFF.

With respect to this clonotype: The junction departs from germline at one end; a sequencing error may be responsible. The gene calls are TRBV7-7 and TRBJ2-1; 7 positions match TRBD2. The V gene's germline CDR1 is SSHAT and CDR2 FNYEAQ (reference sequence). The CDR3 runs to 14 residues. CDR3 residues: CASSAIGGVDEQFF. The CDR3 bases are TGTGCTAGCAGCGCAATTGGGGGGGTCGATGAGCAGTTCTTC.

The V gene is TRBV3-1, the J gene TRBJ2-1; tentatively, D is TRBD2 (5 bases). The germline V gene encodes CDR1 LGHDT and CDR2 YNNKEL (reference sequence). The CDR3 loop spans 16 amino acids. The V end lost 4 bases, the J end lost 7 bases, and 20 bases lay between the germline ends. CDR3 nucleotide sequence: TGTGCCAGCAGCCCACTCTCCACTCCCGGGGTGAATGAGCAGTTCTTC. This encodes CASSPLSTPGVNEQFF.

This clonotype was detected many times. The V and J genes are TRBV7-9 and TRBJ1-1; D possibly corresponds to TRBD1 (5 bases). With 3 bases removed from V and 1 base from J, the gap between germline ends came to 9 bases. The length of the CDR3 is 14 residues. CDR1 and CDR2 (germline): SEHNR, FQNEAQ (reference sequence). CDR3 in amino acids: CASSLAGRNTEAFF. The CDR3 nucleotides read TGTGCCAGCAGCTTGGCAGGGAGGAACACTGAAGCTTTCTTT.

The CDR3 spells CASGYADRGPQHF. The CDR3 bases are TGTGCCAGCGGCTACGCCGACAGGGGGCCCCAGCATTTT. The chain employs TRBV6-8 and TRBJ1-5; TRBD1 matches 8 bases. V shed 8 bases and J 9 bases; nucleotides not matched to a gene: 9. Germline V gene sequence: CDR1 MNHGY, CDR2 SAAAGT. CDR3 size: 13 residues.

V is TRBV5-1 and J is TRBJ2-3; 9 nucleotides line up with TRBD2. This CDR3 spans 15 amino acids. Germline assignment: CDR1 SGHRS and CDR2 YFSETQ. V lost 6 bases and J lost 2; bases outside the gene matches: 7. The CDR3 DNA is TGCGCCAGCACCCTGACTAGCGGCTTCACAGATACGCAGTATTTT. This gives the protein CASTLTSGFTDTQYF.

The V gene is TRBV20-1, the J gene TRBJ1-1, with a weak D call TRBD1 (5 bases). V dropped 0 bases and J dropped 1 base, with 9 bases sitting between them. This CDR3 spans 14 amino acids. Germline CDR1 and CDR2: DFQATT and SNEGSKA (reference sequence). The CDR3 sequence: CSARDKGQNTEAFF. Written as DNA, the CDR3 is TGCAGTGCTAGAGATAAAGGACAGAACACTGAAGCTTTCTTT.

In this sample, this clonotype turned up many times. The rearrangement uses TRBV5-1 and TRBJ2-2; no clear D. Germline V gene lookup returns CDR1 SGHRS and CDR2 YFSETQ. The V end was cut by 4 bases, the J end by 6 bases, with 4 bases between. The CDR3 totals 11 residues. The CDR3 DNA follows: TGCGCCAGCAGCGCATCCGGGGAGCTGTTTTTT. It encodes CASSASGELFF.

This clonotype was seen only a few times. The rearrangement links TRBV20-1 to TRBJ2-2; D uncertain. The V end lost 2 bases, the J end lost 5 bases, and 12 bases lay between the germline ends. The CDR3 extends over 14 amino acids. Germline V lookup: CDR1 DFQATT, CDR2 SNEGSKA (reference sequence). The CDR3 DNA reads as TGCAGTGCTAGAATCCTCGACTTAACCGGGGAGCTGTTTTTT. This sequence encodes CSARILDLTGELFF.

The CDR3 loop is CSATPGGPKETQYF. The CDR3 bases are TGCAGTGCTACACCGGGAGGACCCAAAGAGACCCAGTACTTC. The chain has TRBV20-1 and TRBJ2-5; 7 bases map to TRBD2. V was pared by 4 bases and J by 3 bases, with 8 bases of the junction left unmatched. The CDR3 is 14 amino acids. Germline V gene lookup returns CDR1 DFQATT and CDR2 SNEGSKA (reference sequence).

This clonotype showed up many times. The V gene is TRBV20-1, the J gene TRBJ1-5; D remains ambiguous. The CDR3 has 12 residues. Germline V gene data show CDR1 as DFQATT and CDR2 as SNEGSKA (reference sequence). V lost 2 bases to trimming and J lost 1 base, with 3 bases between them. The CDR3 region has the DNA TGCAGTGCTAGACACAGCAATCAGCCCCAGCATTTT. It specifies CSARHSNQPQHF.

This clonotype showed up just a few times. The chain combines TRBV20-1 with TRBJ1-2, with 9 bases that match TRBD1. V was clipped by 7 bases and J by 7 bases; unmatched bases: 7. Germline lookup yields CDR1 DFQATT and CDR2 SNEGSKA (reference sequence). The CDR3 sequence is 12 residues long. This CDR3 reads CSGTGGAGGYTF. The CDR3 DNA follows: TGCAGTGGTACAGGGGGCGCGGGTGGCTACACCTTC.

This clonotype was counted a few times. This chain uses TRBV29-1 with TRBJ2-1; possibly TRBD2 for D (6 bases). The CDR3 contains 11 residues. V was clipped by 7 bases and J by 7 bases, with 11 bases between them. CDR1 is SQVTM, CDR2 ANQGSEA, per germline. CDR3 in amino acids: CSGGTSNEQFF. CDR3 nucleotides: TGCAGCGGCGGGACCTCGAATGAGCAGTTCTTC.

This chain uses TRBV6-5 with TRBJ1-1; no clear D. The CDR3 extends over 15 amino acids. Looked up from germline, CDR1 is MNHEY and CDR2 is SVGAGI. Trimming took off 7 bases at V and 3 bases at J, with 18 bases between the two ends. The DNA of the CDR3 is TGTGCCAGCATTACGCCCGGCCAAAGATACACTGAAGCTTTCTTT. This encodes CASITPGQRYTEAFF.

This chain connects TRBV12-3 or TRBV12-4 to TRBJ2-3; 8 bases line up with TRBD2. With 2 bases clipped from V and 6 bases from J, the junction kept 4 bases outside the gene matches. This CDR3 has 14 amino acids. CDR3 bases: TGTGCCAGCAGTTTAAGTCGGGGGGGGGATACGCAGTATTTT. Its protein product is CASSLSRGGDTQYF.

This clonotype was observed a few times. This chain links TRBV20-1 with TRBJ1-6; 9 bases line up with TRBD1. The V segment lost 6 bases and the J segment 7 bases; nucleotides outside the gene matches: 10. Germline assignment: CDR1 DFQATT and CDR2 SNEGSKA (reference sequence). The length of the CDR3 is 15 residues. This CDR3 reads CSAIQGTGRNSPLHF. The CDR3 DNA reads TGCAGTGCCATACAGGGGACAGGGCGAAATTCACCCCTCCACTTT.

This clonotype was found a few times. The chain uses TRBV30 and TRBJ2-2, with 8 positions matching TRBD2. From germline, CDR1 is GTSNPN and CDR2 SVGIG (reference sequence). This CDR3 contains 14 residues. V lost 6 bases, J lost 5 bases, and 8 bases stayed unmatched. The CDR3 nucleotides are TGTGCCTGCCGTACGGGAGGGCGAACCGGGGAGCTGTTTTTT. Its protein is CACRTGGRTGELFF.

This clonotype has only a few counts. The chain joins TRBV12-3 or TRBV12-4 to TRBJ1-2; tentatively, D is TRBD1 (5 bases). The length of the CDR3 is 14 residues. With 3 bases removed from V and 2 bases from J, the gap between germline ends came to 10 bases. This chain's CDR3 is CASSLYRGNYGYTF. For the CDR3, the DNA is TGTGCCAGCAGTTTGTATAGGGGAAACTATGGCTACACCTTC.

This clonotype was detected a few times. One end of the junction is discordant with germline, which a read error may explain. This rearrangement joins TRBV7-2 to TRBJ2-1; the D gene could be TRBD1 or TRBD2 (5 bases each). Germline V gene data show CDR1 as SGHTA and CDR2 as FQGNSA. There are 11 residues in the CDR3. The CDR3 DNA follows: TGTGCCAGCAGCCTTCCGGGACCCATTAACTTC. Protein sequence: CASSLPGPINF. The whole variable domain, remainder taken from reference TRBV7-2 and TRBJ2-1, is GAGVSQSPSNKVTEKGKDVELRCDPISGHTALYWYRQSLGQGLEFLIYFQGNSAPDKSGLPSDRFSAERTGGSVSTLTIQRTQQEDSAVYLCASSLPGPINFGPGTRLTVL.

The CDR3 loop is CASSLDLWGGGYTF. The CDR3 DNA reads as TGTGCCAGCAGCTTAGACTTGTGGGGAGGGGGCTACACCTTC. The chain has TRBV7-9 and TRBJ1-2; D remains unclear. V lost 1 base and J lost 8, with 14 bases in between. Germline V gene lookup returns CDR1 SEHNR and CDR2 FQNEAQ (reference sequence). There are 14 residues in the CDR3. Filled out from reference TRBV7-9 and TRBJ1-2, the complete variable domain reads DTGVSQNPRHKITKRGQNVTFRCDPISEHNRLYWYRQTLGQGPEFLTYFQNEAQLEKSRLLSDRFSAERPKGSFSTLEIQRTEQGDSAMYLCASSLDLWGGGYTFGSGTRLTVV.

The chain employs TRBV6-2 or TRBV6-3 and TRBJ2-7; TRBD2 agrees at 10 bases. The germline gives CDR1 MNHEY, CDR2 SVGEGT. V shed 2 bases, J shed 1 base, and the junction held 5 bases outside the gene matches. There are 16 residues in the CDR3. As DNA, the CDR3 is TGTGCCAGCAGTTACAGGAGCGGGGGGGCATCCTACGAGCAGTACTTC. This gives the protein CASSYRSGGASYEQYF.

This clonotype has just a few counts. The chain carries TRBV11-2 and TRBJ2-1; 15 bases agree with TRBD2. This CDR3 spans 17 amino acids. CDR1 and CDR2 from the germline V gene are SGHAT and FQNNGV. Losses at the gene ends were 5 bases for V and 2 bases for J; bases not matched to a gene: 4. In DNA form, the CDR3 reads TGTGCCAGCAGCCACCGGACTAGCGGGAGGGCCTACAATGAGCAGTTCTTC. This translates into CASSHRTSGRAYNEQFF.